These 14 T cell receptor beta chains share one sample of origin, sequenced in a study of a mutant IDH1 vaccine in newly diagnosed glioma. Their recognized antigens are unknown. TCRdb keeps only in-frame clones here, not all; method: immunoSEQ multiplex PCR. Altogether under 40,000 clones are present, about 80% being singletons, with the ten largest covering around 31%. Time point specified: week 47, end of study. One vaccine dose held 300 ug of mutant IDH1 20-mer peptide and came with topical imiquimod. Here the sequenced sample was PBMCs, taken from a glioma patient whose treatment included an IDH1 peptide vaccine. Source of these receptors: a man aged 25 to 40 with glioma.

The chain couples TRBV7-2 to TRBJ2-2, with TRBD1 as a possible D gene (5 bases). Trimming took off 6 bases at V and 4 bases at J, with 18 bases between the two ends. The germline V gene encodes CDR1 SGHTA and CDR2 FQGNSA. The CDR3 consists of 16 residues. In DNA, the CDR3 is TGTGCCAGCAGTCATGGGGCCTCCAGGACCACCGGGGAGCTGTTTTTT. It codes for CASSHGASRTTGELFF.

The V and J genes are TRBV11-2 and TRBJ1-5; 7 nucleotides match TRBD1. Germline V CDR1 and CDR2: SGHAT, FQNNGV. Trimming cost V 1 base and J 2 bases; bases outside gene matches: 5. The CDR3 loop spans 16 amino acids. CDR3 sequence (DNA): TGTGCCAGCAGCTTAGCAACAGGGGCGGGCAATCAGCCCCAGCATTTT. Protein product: CASSLATGAGNQPQHF.

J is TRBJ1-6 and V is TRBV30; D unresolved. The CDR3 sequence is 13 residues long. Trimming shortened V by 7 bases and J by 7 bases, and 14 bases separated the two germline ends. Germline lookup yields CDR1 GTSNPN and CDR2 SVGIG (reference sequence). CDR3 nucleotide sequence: TGTGCCTTGAACACCGATGGGAATTCACCCCTCCACTTT. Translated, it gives CALNTDGNSPLHF.

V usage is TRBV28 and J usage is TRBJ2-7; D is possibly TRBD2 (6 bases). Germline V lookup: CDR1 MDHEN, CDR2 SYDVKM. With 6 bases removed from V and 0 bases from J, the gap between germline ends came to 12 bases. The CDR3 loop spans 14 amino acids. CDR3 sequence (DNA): TGTGCCAGCAGCAGGAGGGACCTCTCCTACGAGCAGTACTTC. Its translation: CASSRRDLSYEQYF. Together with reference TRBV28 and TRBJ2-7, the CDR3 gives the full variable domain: DVKVTQSSRYLVKRTGEKVFLECVQDMDHENMFWYRQDPGLGLRLIYFSYDVKMKEKGDIPEGYSVSREKKERFSLILESASTNQTSMYLCASSRRDLSYEQYFGPGTRLTVT.

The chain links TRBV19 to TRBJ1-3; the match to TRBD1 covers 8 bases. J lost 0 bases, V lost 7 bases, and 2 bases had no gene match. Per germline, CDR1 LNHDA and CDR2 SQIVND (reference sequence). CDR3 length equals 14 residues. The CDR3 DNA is TGTGCCAGTAACAGGGGGTCCTCTGGAAACACCATATATTTT. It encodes CASNRGSSGNTIYF.

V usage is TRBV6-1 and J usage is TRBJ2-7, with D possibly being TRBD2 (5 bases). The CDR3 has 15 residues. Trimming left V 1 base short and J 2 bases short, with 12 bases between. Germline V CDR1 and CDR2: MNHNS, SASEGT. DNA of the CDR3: TGTGCCAGCAGTGAAGGTAGTAGGGAGCCCTACGAGCAGTACTTC. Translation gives CASSEGSREPYEQYF.

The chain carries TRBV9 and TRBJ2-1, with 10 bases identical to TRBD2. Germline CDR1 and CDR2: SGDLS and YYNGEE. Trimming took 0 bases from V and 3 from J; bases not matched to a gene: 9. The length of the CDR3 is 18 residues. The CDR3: CASSVVGIAGGVYNEQFF. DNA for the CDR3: TGTGCCAGCAGCGTAGTTGGGATAGCGGGAGGTGTCTACAATGAGCAGTTCTTC.

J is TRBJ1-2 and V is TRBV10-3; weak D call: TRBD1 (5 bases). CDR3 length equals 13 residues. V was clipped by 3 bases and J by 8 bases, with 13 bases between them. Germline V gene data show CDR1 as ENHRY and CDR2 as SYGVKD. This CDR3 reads CAISDWRGGGYTF. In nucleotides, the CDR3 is TGTGCCATCAGTGATTGGAGGGGTGGAGGCTACACCTTC.

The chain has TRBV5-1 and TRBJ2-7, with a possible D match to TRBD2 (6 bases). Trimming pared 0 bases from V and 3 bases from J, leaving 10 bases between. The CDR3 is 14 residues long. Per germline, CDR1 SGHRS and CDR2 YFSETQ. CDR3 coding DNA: TGCGCCAGCAGCTTGGGGGACGGGAGCTACGAGCAGTACTTC. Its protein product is CASSLGDGSYEQYF.

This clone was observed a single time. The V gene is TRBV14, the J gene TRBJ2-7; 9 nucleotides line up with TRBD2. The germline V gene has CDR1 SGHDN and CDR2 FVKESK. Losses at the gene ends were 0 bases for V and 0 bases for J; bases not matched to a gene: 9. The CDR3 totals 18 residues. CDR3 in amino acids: CASSQDLGLAGISYEQYF. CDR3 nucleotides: TGTGCCAGCAGCCAAGATCTTGGTCTAGCGGGAATCTCCTACGAGCAGTACTTC.

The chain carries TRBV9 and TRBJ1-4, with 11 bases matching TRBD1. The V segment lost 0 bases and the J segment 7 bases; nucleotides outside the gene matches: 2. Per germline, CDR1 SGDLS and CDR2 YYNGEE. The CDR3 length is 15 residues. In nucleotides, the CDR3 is TGTGCCAGCAGCGTAGCGGGGACAGGGGGTGAAAAACTGTTTTTT. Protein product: CASSVAGTGGEKLFF.

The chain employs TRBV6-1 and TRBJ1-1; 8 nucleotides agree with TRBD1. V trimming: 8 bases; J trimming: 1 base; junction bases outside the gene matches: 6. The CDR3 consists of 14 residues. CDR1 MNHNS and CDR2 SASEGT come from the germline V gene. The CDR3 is CASSWTGRNTEAFF. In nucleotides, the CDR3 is TGTGCCAGCTCTTGGACAGGGCGGAACACTGAAGCTTTCTTT.

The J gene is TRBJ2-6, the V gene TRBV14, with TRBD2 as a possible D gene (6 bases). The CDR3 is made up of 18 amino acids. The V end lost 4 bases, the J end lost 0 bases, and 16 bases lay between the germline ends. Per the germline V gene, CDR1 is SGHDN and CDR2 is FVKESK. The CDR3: CASSRMAGRSSGANVLTF. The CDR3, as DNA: TGTGCCAGCAGCCGGATGGCGGGACGTAGCTCTGGGGCCAACGTCCTGACTTTC. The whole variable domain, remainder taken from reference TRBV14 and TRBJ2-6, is EAGVTQFPSHSVIEKGQTVTLRCDPISGHDNLYWYRRVMGKEIKFLLHFVKESKQDESGMPNNRFLAERTGGTYSTLKVQPAELEDSGVYFCASSRMAGRSSGANVLTFGAGSRLTVL.

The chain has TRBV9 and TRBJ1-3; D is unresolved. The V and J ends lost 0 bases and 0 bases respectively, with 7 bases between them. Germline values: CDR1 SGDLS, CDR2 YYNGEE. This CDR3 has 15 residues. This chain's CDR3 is CASSVEGLSGNTIYF. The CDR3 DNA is TGTGCCAGCAGCGTAGAGGGCCTCTCTGGAAACACCATATATTTT.